This T cell receptor beta chain was profiled in a study of shared clonotypes between healthy human individuals. Per germline, CDR1 MNHNS and CDR2 SASEGT. The CDR3 loop spans 14 amino acids. V shed 7 bases, J shed 6 bases, and the junction held 5 bases outside the gene matches. Notes on the study in general: Compared with memory subsets, naive subsets generally had larger estimated richness. About 5% of naive CD4 clonotypes were shared across four donors.

Adult Caucasians living in Nashville, Tennessee made up all of the donors. Using immunoSEQ multiplex PCR, the repertoire was profiled, and TCRdb retains in-frame clones only, with some absent. The sample yields about 1 million clones, approximately 76% seen once. This clone was recorded a few times. Its antigen is unidentified. The material sequenced was memory CD4+ T cells sorted from blood. Documented subset: CD45RA-negative fraction. The TCR sequence derives from a man between 18 and 35 years old in good health. The chain joins TRBV6-1 to TRBJ1-6; 8 bases fit TRBD1. In DNA form, the CDR3 reads TGTGCCAGCACGCTAGGACAGGGTAATTCACCCCTCCACTTT. Translated: CASTLGQGNSPLHF.